The 10 T cell receptor beta chains below come from one sample, sequenced in a study of T cell repertoires in cytomegalovirus infection. No antigen has been identified for these receptors. TCRdb called the reads again in MiXCR, with one record for every CDR3 protein. The table records tens of thousands of distinct CDR3 sequences, roughly 20% of them present only once. This sample comprised CD8+ T cells from cultured PBMCs, obtained from culture after CMV antigen stimulation. Every receptor here comes from a human donor in good health (CMV status not recorded). Some clones in this sample may be carry-over from other donors' samples.

The table lists this clonotype with a few counts. V usage is TRBV11-3 and J usage is TRBJ2-3; D could derive from TRBD1 or TRBD2 (6 bases each). The CDR3 covers 18 residues. Germline-derived CDR1 and CDR2 are SGHNT and YENEEA. With 0 bases removed from V and 1 base from J, the gap between germline ends came to 17 bases. In nucleotides, the CDR3 is TGTGCCAGCAGCTTAGATGGAAGGCGGAGGGGGGGCACAGATACGCAGTATTTT. It specifies CASSLDGRRRGGTDTQYF.

This chain uses TRBV12-3 or TRBV12-4 with TRBJ2-3; a possible D gene is TRBD2 (5 bases). There are 13 residues in the CDR3. The ends were cut back, 6 bases at V and 4 bases at J, with 11 bases in the middle. CDR3 coding DNA: TGTGCCAGCAGGGCGGACTTCCCAGATACGCAGTATTTT. This encodes CASRADFPDTQYF.

The rearrangement joins TRBV4-2 to TRBJ2-7, with D possibly being TRBD1 (6 bases). Germline V gene sequence: CDR1 LGHNA, CDR2 YNFKEQ. The length of the CDR3 is 15 residues. The V gene lost 4 bases and the J gene lost 1 base, with 14 bases spanning the gap. The CDR3 protein is CASSRGQPLSYEQYF. CDR3 DNA sequence: TGTGCCAGCAGCCGCGGACAGCCATTATCCTACGAGCAGTACTTC.

CDR3 DNA sequence: TGTGCCAGCAGCAGGGGAGGGGTATCCTACAATGAGCAGTTCTTC. Protein: CASSRGGVSYNEQFF. The J gene is TRBJ2-1, the V gene TRBV7-9, with 7 bases identical to TRBD2. This CDR3 is built from 15 residues. V dropped 5 bases and J dropped 1; count of bases not matched to a gene: 5. Germline loops: CDR1 SEHNR, CDR2 FQNEAQ (reference sequence).

Only a few counts were recorded for this clonotype. The chain combines TRBV7-8 with TRBJ2-1; 13 bases are a match to TRBD2. V trimming: 1 base; J trimming: 8 bases; junction bases outside the gene matches: 5. The CDR3 runs to 16 residues. CDR1 is SGHVS and CDR2 is FQNEAQ in the germline V gene. In DNA form, the CDR3 reads TGTGCCAGCAGCTTAGAAGGCACTAGCGGGGGGGATGAGCAGTTCTTC. Protein sequence: CASSLEGTSGGDEQFF.

The chain employs TRBV7-9 and TRBJ2-1, with 7 bases lining up with TRBD1. Trimming at V came to 3 bases and at J to 1 base, leaving 9 bases not matched to a gene. Germline V CDR1 and CDR2: SEHNR, FQNEAQ (reference sequence). The CDR3 covers 17 residues. The CDR3: CASSFPPTGLSYNEQFF. The CDR3 DNA reads TGTGCCAGCAGCTTCCCACCGACAGGGTTGTCCTACAATGAGCAGTTCTTC.

The chain carries TRBV12-3 or TRBV12-4 and TRBJ1-1, with no clear D. CDR3 length equals 15 residues. The V end was cut by 0 bases, the J end by 0 bases, with 8 bases between. The CDR3, as DNA: TGTGCCAGCAGTTTAGCTCCGGTCCTGAACACTGAAGCTTTCTTT. It specifies CASSLAPVLNTEAFF.

This chain joins TRBV29-1 and TRBJ1-2; D remains unclear. V lost 0 bases, J lost 5 bases, and 13 bases lay in between. Looked up from germline, CDR1 is SQVTM and CDR2 is ANQGSEA. The CDR3 contains 14 residues. The CDR3 protein is CSVEDRKIGYGYTF. CDR3 nucleotides: TGCAGCGTTGAAGATCGAAAAATCGGGTATGGCTACACCTTC. The full variable domain, its missing parts supplied by reference TRBV29-1 and TRBJ1-2, is SAVISQKPSRDICQRGTSLTIQCQVDSQVTMMFWYRQQPGQSLTLIATANQGSEATYESGFVIDKFPISRPNLTFSTLTVSNMSPEDSSIYLCSVEDRKIGYGYTFGSGTRLTVV.

This clonotype was found a few times. The chain uses TRBV7-6 and TRBJ2-1, with TRBD1 matching over 12 bases. After removal of 3 bases from V and 8 bases from J, the junction contained 5 bases not matched to a gene. The germline CDR1 and CDR2 sequences are SGHVS and FNYEAQ. The CDR3 runs 15 residues. The CDR3 bases are TGTGCCAGCAGCTTTGGGACAGGGGGCCGGGATGAGCAGTTCTTC. Translating it yields CASSFGTGGRDEQFF.

The V call is TRBV6-2 or TRBV6-3, the J call TRBJ1-2; TRBD1 is a possible D gene (6 bases). Deletions cut 6 bases from V and 5 bases from J, with 19 bases between. The CDR3 totals 15 residues. Germline CDR1 and CDR2: MNHEY and SVGEGT. The CDR3 loop is CASSPGVGTRYGYTF. DNA for the CDR3: TGTGCCAGCAGCCCCGGAGTAGGGACAAGATATGGCTACACCTTC.